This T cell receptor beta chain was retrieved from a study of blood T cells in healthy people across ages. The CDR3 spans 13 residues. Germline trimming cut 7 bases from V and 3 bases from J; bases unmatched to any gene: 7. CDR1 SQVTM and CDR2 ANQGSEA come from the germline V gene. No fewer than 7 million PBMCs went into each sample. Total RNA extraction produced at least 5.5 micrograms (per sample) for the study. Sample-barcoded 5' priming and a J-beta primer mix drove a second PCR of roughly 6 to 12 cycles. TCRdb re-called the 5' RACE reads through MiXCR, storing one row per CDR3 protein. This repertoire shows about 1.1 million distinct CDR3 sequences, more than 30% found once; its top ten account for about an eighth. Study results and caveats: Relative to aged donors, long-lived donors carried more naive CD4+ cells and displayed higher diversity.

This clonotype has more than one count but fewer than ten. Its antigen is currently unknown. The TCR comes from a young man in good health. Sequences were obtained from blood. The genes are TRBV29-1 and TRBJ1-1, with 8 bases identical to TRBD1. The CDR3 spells CSAIRGLDTEAFF. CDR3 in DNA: TGCAGCGCTATCAGGGGGCTCGACACTGAAGCTTTCTTT.